The rows below give T cell receptor beta chains drawn from one sample of a study of T cell responses to AZD1222 COVID-19 vaccine. Only in-frame clones appear in the TCRdb table, and some are missing; sequencing was by immunoSEQ multiplex PCR. The table lists approximately 61,000 clones, 81% of them singletons. This material consisted of peripheral blood, taken 28 days after the second AZD1222 dose. These TCRs come from an adult who received the AZD1222 COVID-19 vaccine. Both conserved end residues are part of each CDR3. A D gene is named only where the DNA matches it firmly. Size is omitted from some rows. Given values are once, few, many or a class for expanded clones.

clone size: once
D gene: TRBD2
V gene: TRBV10-2
J gene: TRBJ2-1
CDR3 protein: CASNPASGVSYNEQFF
CDR3 DNA: TGCGCCAGCAATCCGGCTAGCGGAGTCTCCTACAATGAGCAGTTCTTC

clone size: NA
D gene: TRBD2
V gene: TRBV19
J gene: TRBJ2-1
CDR3 protein: CASSRLAGGDHNEQFF
CDR3 DNA: TGTGCCAGTAGTAGATTAGCGGGAGGGGACCACAATGAGCAGTTCTTC

clone size: NA
D gene: NA
V gene: TRBV30
J gene: TRBJ2-3
CDR3 protein: CAWSKGGPNTDTQYF
CDR3 DNA: TGTGCCTGGAGTAAGGGGGGGCCAAACACAGATACGCAGTATTTT

clone size: NA
D gene: NA
V gene: TRBV6-2/TRBV6-3
J gene: TRBJ2-6
CDR3 protein: CASSQPGGISGANVLTF
CDR3 DNA: TGTGCCAGCAGTCAACCAGGGGGGATCTCTGGGGCCAACGTCCTGACTTTC

clone size: NA
D gene: NA
V gene: TRBV19
J gene: TRBJ1-1
CDR3 protein: CASSTQENTEAFF
CDR3 DNA: TGTGCCAGTAGTACACAAGAGAACACTGAAGCTTTCTTT

clone size: NA
D gene: NA
V gene: TRBV28
J gene: TRBJ1-5
CDR3 protein: CASNQGNQPQHF
CDR3 DNA: TGTGCCAGCAACCAGGGCAATCAGCCCCAGCATTTT

clone size: NA
D gene: NA
V gene: TRBV7-8
J gene: TRBJ2-5
CDR3 protein: CASSPRRSRETQYF
CDR3 DNA: TGTGCCAGCAGCCCACGAAGGTCCCGAGAGACCCAGTACTTC

clone size: NA
D gene: TRBD2
V gene: TRBV12-5
J gene: TRBJ2-1
CDR3 protein: CASGLVVGTSGSNEQFF
CDR3 DNA: TGTGCTAGTGGTTTGGTAGTGGGGACTAGCGGGTCCAATGAGCAGTTCTTC

clone size: NA
D gene: TRBD1
V gene: TRBV28
J gene: TRBJ1-2
CDR3 protein: CASSFSGTGAFYGYTF
CDR3 DNA: TGTGCCAGCAGTTTCTCCGGGACAGGAGCCTTCTATGGCTACACCTTC

clone size: NA
D gene: NA
V gene: TRBV19
J gene: TRBJ2-2
CDR3 protein: CASSIALTTLTGELFF
CDR3 DNA: TGTGCCAGTAGTATAGCCCTAACAACCCTCACCGGGGAGCTGTTTTTT

clone size: NA
D gene: NA
V gene: TRBV28
J gene: TRBJ2-1
CDR3 protein: CASSLYLGENKNEQFF
CDR3 DNA: TGTGCCAGCAGTTTATATTTAGGCGAGAATAAAAATGAGCAGTTCTTC

clone size: NA
D gene: NA
V gene: TRBV6-5
J gene: TRBJ2-7
CDR3 protein: CASTPTGLSYEQYF
CDR3 DNA: TGTGCCAGCACCCCGACTGGGCTTTCCTACGAGCAGTACTTC

clone size: NA
D gene: NA
V gene: TRBV7-6
J gene: TRBJ2-7
CDR3 protein: CASSLGADEQYF
CDR3 DNA: TGTGCCAGCAGCTTAGGAGCGGACGAGCAGTACTTC

clone size: NA
D gene: TRBD1
V gene: TRBV5-6
J gene: TRBJ1-4
CDR3 protein: CASSLGTGAGKLFF
CDR3 DNA: TGTGCCAGCAGCTTGGGGACAGGGGCAGGAAAACTGTTTTTT

clone size: NA
D gene: NA
V gene: TRBV13
J gene: TRBJ2-3
CDR3 protein: CASVYGGASTDTQYF
CDR3 DNA: TGTGCCAGTGTTTACGGAGGTGCGAGCACAGATACGCAGTATTTT

clone size: NA
D gene: TRBD2
V gene: TRBV15
J gene: TRBJ2-7
CDR3 protein: CATSRDLGAGVGEQYF
CDR3 DNA: TGTGCCACCAGCAGAGATTTAGGAGCGGGAGTTGGCGAGCAGTACTTC

clone size: once
D gene: NA
V gene: TRBV7-2
J gene: TRBJ2-5
CDR3 protein: CASSSLDRQETQYF
CDR3 DNA: TGTGCCAGCAGCTCCCTCGACAGACAAGAGACCCAGTACTTC

clone size: NA
D gene: NA
V gene: TRBV19
J gene: TRBJ1-6
CDR3 protein: CASSIDPQGLKNSPLHF
CDR3 DNA: TGTGCCAGTAGTATCGATCCTCAGGGGTTGAAGAATTCACCCCTCCACTTT

clone size: NA
D gene: TRBD2
V gene: TRBV7-2
J gene: TRBJ2-2
CDR3 protein: CASSSPFGLAGGGELFF
CDR3 DNA: TGTGCCAGCAGCTCTCCCTTCGGACTAGCGGGAGGGGGGGAGCTGTTTTTT

clone size: NA
D gene: TRBD1
V gene: TRBV5-1
J gene: TRBJ2-7
CDR3 protein: CASSLGDSRGEQYF
CDR3 DNA: TGCGCCAGCAGCTTGGGGGACAGCAGAGGGGAGCAGTACTTC

clone size: NA
D gene: TRBD2
V gene: TRBV10-2
J gene: TRBJ2-5
CDR3 protein: CASSLAGGQETQYF
CDR3 DNA: TGCGCCAGCAGTCTAGCGGGAGGACAAGAGACCCAGTACTTC

clone size: NA
D gene: NA
V gene: TRBV28
J gene: TRBJ1-5
CDR3 protein: CASSRDGNQPQHF
CDR3 DNA: TGTGCCAGTTCTAGGGACGGCAATCAGCCCCAGCATTTT

clone size: NA
D gene: TRBD1
V gene: TRBV11-2
J gene: TRBJ1-5
CDR3 protein: CASSLGDREIQPQHF
CDR3 DNA: TGTGCCAGCAGCTTAGGGGACAGGGAGATTCAGCCCCAGCATTTT

clone size: NA
D gene: TRBD1
V gene: TRBV30
J gene: TRBJ1-5
CDR3 protein: CAWSGQGNQPQHF
CDR3 DNA: TGTGCCTGGAGCGGACAGGGGAACCAGCCCCAGCATTTT

clone size: once
D gene: TRBD1
V gene: TRBV6-5
J gene: TRBJ1-3
CDR3 protein: CASSYGTGSSGNTIYF
CDR3 DNA: TGTGCCAGCAGTTACGGGACAGGAAGCTCTGGAAACACCATATATTTT

clone size: NA
D gene: TRBD2
V gene: TRBV5-4
J gene: TRBJ2-3
CDR3 protein: CASIGGLAGTDTQYF
CDR3 DNA: TGTGCCAGCATCGGGGGACTAGCGGGCACAGATACGCAGTATTTT

clone size: NA
D gene: NA
V gene: TRBV27
J gene: TRBJ1-5
CDR3 protein: CASSLSWDSNQPQHF
CDR3 DNA: TGTGCCAGCAGTTTATCGTGGGATAGCAATCAGCCCCAGCATTTT

clone size: NA
D gene: NA
V gene: TRBV5-4
J gene: TRBJ1-6
CDR3 protein: CASSLSGTQNSPLHF
CDR3 DNA: TGTGCCAGCAGCTTGTCCGGGACCCAAAATTCACCCCTCCACTTT

clone size: NA
D gene: NA
V gene: TRBV19
J gene: TRBJ2-3
CDR3 protein: CASSTGPNTQYF
CDR3 DNA: TGTGCCAGTAGTACCGGACCGAATACGCAGTATTTT

clone size: NA
D gene: NA
V gene: TRBV7-9
J gene: TRBJ1-5
CDR3 protein: CASSLGTQDQPQHF
CDR3 DNA: TGTGCCAGCAGCTTAGGGACACAAGATCAGCCCCAGCATTTT

clone size: once
D gene: NA
V gene: TRBV6-5
J gene: TRBJ1-1
CDR3 protein: CASSVGGSTEAFF
CDR3 DNA: TGTGCCAGCAGCGTGGGGGGATCCACTGAAGCTTTCTTT

clone size: NA
D gene: TRBD1
V gene: TRBV19
J gene: TRBJ1-2
CDR3 protein: CASSPGTGGGYGYTF
CDR3 DNA: TGTGCCAGTAGTCCCGGGACAGGGGGCGGCTATGGCTACACCTTC

clone size: NA
D gene: TRBD2
V gene: TRBV7-2
J gene: TRBJ2-1
CDR3 protein: CASSLEGTSGRNWEQFF
CDR3 DNA: TGTGCCAGCAGCTTAGAAGGGACTAGCGGGAGGAATTGGGAGCAGTTCTTC

clone size: NA
D gene: NA
V gene: TRBV12-3/TRBV12-4
J gene: TRBJ2-7
CDR3 protein: CASGQGGYEQYF
CDR3 DNA: TGTGCCAGCGGGCAGGGTGGCTACGAGCAGTACTTC

clone size: NA
D gene: NA
V gene: TRBV7-2
J gene: TRBJ1-1
CDR3 protein: CASSLQAGDTEAFF
CDR3 DNA: TGTGCCAGCAGCTTACAGGCGGGTGACACTGAAGCTTTCTTT

clone size: few
D gene: NA
V gene: TRBV10-3
J gene: TRBJ1-1
CDR3 protein: CATLKGDDLSTEAFF
CDR3 DNA: TGTGCCACCCTAAAGGGGGACGATTTGAGTACTGAAGCTTTCTTT

clone size: NA
D gene: NA
V gene: TRBV6-2/TRBV6-3
J gene: TRBJ1-1
CDR3 protein: CASSYGYTEAFF
CDR3 DNA: TGTGCCAGCAGTTACGGGTACACTGAAGCTTTCTTT

clone size: medium-sized
D gene: NA
V gene: TRBV27
J gene: TRBJ1-3
CDR3 protein: CASSPGTPGNTIYF
CDR3 DNA: TGTGCCAGCAGTCCTGGGACACCTGGAAACACCATATATTTT

clone size: once
D gene: NA
V gene: TRBV4-3
J gene: TRBJ2-2
CDR3 protein: CASSQGVRHTGELFF
CDR3 DNA: TGCGCCAGCAGCCAAGGGGTTAGACACACCGGGGAGCTGTTTTTT

clone size: NA
D gene: NA
V gene: TRBV14
J gene: TRBJ1-3
CDR3 protein: CASSQKLSGNTIYF
CDR3 DNA: TGTGCCAGCAGCCAAAAGCTCTCTGGAAACACCATATATTTT

clone size: few
D gene: NA
V gene: TRBV5-6
J gene: TRBJ1-2
CDR3 protein: CASSLEGTGSYGYTF
CDR3 DNA: TGTGCCAGCAGCTTGGAGGGGACGGGATCCTATGGCTACACCTTC

clone size: NA
D gene: NA
V gene: TRBV7-8
J gene: TRBJ1-1
CDR3 protein: CASSLLPGTEAFF
CDR3 DNA: TGTGCCAGCAGCTTACTCCCAGGGACTGAAGCTTTCTTT

clone size: NA
D gene: TRBD1
V gene: TRBV30
J gene: TRBJ1-6
CDR3 protein: CAWSEGQGSSPLHF
CDR3 DNA: TGTGCCTGGAGTGAGGGACAGGGGAGTTCACCCCTCCACTTT

clone size: NA
D gene: NA
V gene: TRBV11-2
J gene: TRBJ2-5
CDR3 protein: CASSLVPGQETQYF
CDR3 DNA: TGTGCCAGCAGCTTAGTTCCAGGTCAAGAGACCCAGTACTTC